These T cell receptor beta chains were read from a single sample in a study of cytomegalovirus exposure and HLA in healthy donors. Some clones are missing from TCRdb's copy, which holds only in-frame ones; the method was immunoSEQ multiplex PCR. The sample carries approximately 190,000 clones, just under 70% recorded once. The sample consisted of PBMCs. These TCRs come from a man in his forties in good health and CMV-seropositive. CDR3s include the opening cysteine and the closing phenylalanine or tryptophan. A D gene is named only where the DNA matches it firmly.

>14|TRBV10-3|TRBD1|TRBJ1-2
CAISKGQGVLGYTF
>17|TRBV5-4|TRBD1|TRBJ1-2
CASSLEVGGITNYGYTF
>15|TRBV19|NA|TRBJ2-7
CASSINRGYRNEQYF
>15|TRBV4-1|NA|TRBJ2-3
CASSQEEGKADTQYF
>14|TRBV21-1|NA|TRBJ2-3
CASLSGRITDTQYF
>18|TRBV7-9|TRBD2|TRBJ2-1
CSSSLGLAGGRSYNEQFF
>20|TRBV9|TRBD2|TRBJ2-1
CASSDPPWRGGSSSYNEQFF
>15|TRBV7-9|TRBD1|TRBJ1-6
CASSPTTGGKSPLHF
>13|TRBV5-4|NA|TRBJ1-1
CASSLNRNTEAFF
>13|TRBV7-9|NA|TRBJ2-1
CASSPQGRNEQFF
>14|TRBV7-8|NA|TRBJ2-4
CASSSRVGRNIQYF
>12|TRBV13|NA|TRBJ2-1
CASSLTGNEQFF
>13|TRBV2|TRBD2|TRBJ2-3
CASSGGAWGTQYF
>14|TRBV14|NA|TRBJ1-6
CASSSDSYNSPLHF
>13|TRBV11-2|NA|TRBJ1-6
CASSPRQYSPLHF
>15|TRBV2|NA|TRBJ2-3
CASSLEGASTDTQYF
>11|TRBV14|NA|TRBJ1-1
CASSPGTEAFF
>14|TRBV5-5|NA|TRBJ1-5
CASSLERGSQPQHF
>16|TRBV23-1|NA|TRBJ2-5
CASSQLMAGVEETQYF
>14|TRBV6-5|NA|TRBJ1-2
CASSYQAAYYGYTF
>16|TRBV10-1|TRBD2|TRBJ2-5
CASRPPGTSGRETQYF
>15|TRBV6-5|TRBD1|TRBJ2-2
CASSADRVKAGELFF
>18|TRBV28|TRBD1|TRBJ2-6
CASSAPGQGVMGANVLTF
>15|TRBV14|NA|TRBJ1-2
CASSQESGAPYGYTF
>11|TRBV30|NA|TRBJ1-2
CAWSCGHGYTF
>15|TRBV15|NA|TRBJ1-3
CATSRPDREENTIYF
>16|TRBV6-5|NA|TRBJ1-3
CASSYSIQFSGNTIYF
>14|TRBV5-5|NA|TRBJ2-5
CASSQTVYQETQYF
>16|TRBV5-1|TRBD2|TRBJ2-3
CASSFGLAGGTDTQYF
>12|TRBV5-6|NA|TRBJ2-7
CASSLNHYEQYF
>12|TRBV11-2|TRBD1|TRBJ2-7
CASSLSGGEQYF
>17|TRBV10-3|NA|TRBJ2-6
CAISEGDRPSGANVLTF
>15|TRBV4-1|TRBD1|TRBJ2-7
CASSQVHRGTYEQYF
>14|TRBV5-4|NA|TRBJ2-5
CASSSRGGLETQYF
>14|TRBV25-1|NA|TRBJ1-1
CASSDSTAITEAFF
>14|TRBV25-1|NA|TRBJ2-5
CASSELYGEETQYF
>20|TRBV7-3|TRBD1|TRBJ2-3
CASSSRRDRGLHYNTDTQYF
>14|TRBV10-3|NA|TRBJ2-7
CAVRPQVTSYEQYF
>14|TRBV5-1|TRBD1|TRBJ1-1
CASSPGQAAGEAFF
>14|TRBV29-1|TRBD2|TRBJ2-7
CSVDGGVVPYEQYF
>10|TRBV6-5|NA|TRBJ2-3
CATTRDTQYF
>15|TRBV5-1|TRBD2|TRBJ2-7
CASSPGGVAAYEQYF
>15|TRBV7-8|TRBD1|TRBJ2-2
CASSPGQSYTGELFF
>17|TRBV7-9|NA|TRBJ1-6
CASSLPSGGWGNSPLHF
>16|TRBV9|TRBD2|TRBJ2-1
CASSAPQSGGRNEQFF
>15|TRBV28|TRBD1|TRBJ1-2
CASTDRVHLGYGYTF
>15|TRBV6-1|NA|TRBJ2-3
CASSEGGGATDTQYF
>14|TRBV27|TRBD1|TRBJ1-2
CASSYGQGVFGYTF
>18|TRBV18|NA|TRBJ1-6
CASSPLGGSGESGSPLHF
>14|TRBV6-1|TRBD1|TRBJ2-7
CASSPPGQGGEQYF
>13|TRBV5-6|NA|TRBJ2-7
CASSPEGSYEQYF
>16|TRBV27|NA|TRBJ2-2
CASSFRAPYSAGELFF
>14|TRBV5-1|NA|TRBJ2-7
CASSLDQASYEQYF